This TCR beta chain was recovered during a study of cytomegalovirus exposure and HLA in healthy donors. Study-level background: The approximately 710 first-cohort repertoires and the approximately 110 validation repertoires shared the same platform, a later analysis reported. General study points: In vitro assays verified that a few CMV-associated chains recognized CMV antigens specifically. Cytomegalovirus-associated TCR beta chains were listed, numbering roughly 150.

With 3 bases clipped from V and 10 bases from J, the junction kept 9 bases outside the gene matches. This CDR3 is 15 amino acids long. Germline V gene data show CDR1 as SGHNT and CDR2 as YENEEA. The repertoire was sequenced with immunoSEQ multiplex PCR; TCRdb's copy has only in-frame clones and lacks some. This sample has about 110,000 clones, with approximately 85% found just once. Details on this clone: Antigen: not known.

The donors formed part of the roughly 120-subject validation cohort, distinct from the approximately 670-subject first cohort. The TCR was taken from a woman aged 18 to 35 in good health and CMV-seronegative. The V and J genes are TRBV11-3 and TRBJ2-1, with TRBD1 identical over 10 bases. Sample: PBMCs. Written as DNA, the CDR3 is TGTGCCAGCAGCTTCGGGACAGGGGCTCCTATGGAGCAGTTCTTC. This codes for CASSFGTGAPMEQFF.